These 9 T cell receptor beta chains were sequenced from one sample in a study of OX40 agonist ivuxolimab in advanced cancers. Only in-frame clones appear in the TCRdb table, and some are missing; sequencing was by immunoSEQ multiplex PCR. The table records about 150,000 clones, under 95% of them present only once. The input for sequencing was CD4+ or CD8+ T cells sorted from blood, taken in a trial of the OX40 agonist ivuxolimab. Source of these receptors: an adult with an advanced solid tumor such as melanoma, head and neck, liver or kidney cancer.

This clone was observed a handful of times. This CDR3 is CAWGTGPVQPQHF. CDR3 coding DNA: TGTGCCTGGGGGACAGGACCCGTTCAGCCCCAGCATTTT. This sequence joins TRBV30 and TRBJ1-5, with 8 bases aligning to TRBD1. This CDR3 region has 13 residues. Germline CDR1 reads GTSNPN; CDR2 reads SVGIG (reference sequence). V gave up 5 bases and J gave up 6 bases; unmatched junction bases: 6.

The chain combines TRBV4-3 with TRBJ1-4; tentative D call: TRBD1 (6 bases). CDR3 length equals 15 residues. The germline V gene has CDR1 LGHNA and CDR2 YSLEER. V was pared by 4 bases and J by 5 bases, with 14 bases between. In DNA, the CDR3 is TGCGCCAGCAGCCGGGGGGCCCAAGGGAATGAAAAACTGTTTTTT. It is translated as CASSRGAQGNEKLFF.

The gene calls are TRBV4-3 and TRBJ1-1; D call uncertain. With 0 bases removed from V and 5 bases from J, the gap between germline ends came to 7 bases. Germline V gives CDR1 LGHNA, CDR2 YSLEER. This CDR3 region has 13 residues. CDR3 loop: CASSQDLGTEAFF. CDR3 DNA: TGCGCCAGCAGCCAAGATCTGGGGACTGAAGCTTTCTTT.

The chain recombines TRBV30 with TRBJ1-3; D gene unclear. This CDR3 is 11 amino acids long. Germline-derived CDR1 and CDR2 are GTSNPN and SVGIG (reference sequence). V was clipped by 7 bases and J by 4 bases, with 8 bases between them. CDR3 sequence reads: CAYEGGNTIYF. CDR3 coding DNA: TGTGCCTATGAGGGCGGAAACACCATATATTTT.

Here the CDR3 reads CAWSVGGSIQEAFF. As DNA, the CDR3 is TGTGCCTGGAGTGTAGGGGGGAGTATACAAGAAGCTTTCTTT. V and J are TRBV30 and TRBJ1-1; weak D call: TRBD1 (6 bases). This CDR3 comprises 14 residues. Germline loops: CDR1 GTSNPN, CDR2 SVGIG (reference sequence). The V end lost 0 bases, the J end lost 8 bases, and 16 bases lay between the germline ends.

The rearrangement uses TRBV5-1 and TRBJ1-3, with D possibly TRBD1 on 6 matching bases. This CDR3 spans 15 amino acids. Germline CDR1 reads SGHRS; CDR2 reads YFSETQ. V shed 0 bases and J shed 4 bases, with 11 bases lying between them. The CDR3 DNA sequence: TGCGCCAGCAGCTTGGCCCAGGGGTCCGGAAACACCATATATTTT. This translates into CASSLAQGSGNTIYF.

Comments on this clone: A read error may produce the germline difference seen at one junction end. This sequence joins TRBV6-1 and TRBJ2-7; 9 positions agree with TRBD1. CDR1 is MNHNS, CDR2 SASEGT, per germline. This CDR3 contains 17 residues. In DNA form, the CDR3 reads TGTGCCAGCCGTGAACAGGGGGCGGCCGGACTCGGCTACGAGCAGTACTTC. It yields the protein CASREQGAAGLGYEQYF.

Turning to this clone: The junction departs from germline at one end; a sequencing error may be responsible. The chain combines TRBV7-2 with TRBJ2-7, with 10 bases that match TRBD2. The germline V gene encodes CDR1 SGHTA and CDR2 FQGNSA. The CDR3 has 14 residues. Here the CDR3 DNA reads TGTGCCAGCAGCCTAGCGGGAGTCTCGGGCGAGCAGTACTTC. Protein sequence: CASSLAGVSGEQYF.

With respect to this clone: This CDR3 is also generated by other DNA sequences in the sample. This chain uses TRBV5-1 with TRBJ1-2; 8 bases agree with TRBD1. CDR1 and CDR2 (germline): SGHRS, YFSETQ. After removal of 5 bases from V and 5 bases from J, the junction contained 8 bases not matched to a gene. This CDR3 is built from 14 residues. The chain's CDR3 is CASSSGQGSYGYTF. In DNA, the CDR3 is TGCGCCAGCAGTTCTGGACAGGGCAGTTATGGCTACACCTTC.